Listed below are T cell receptor beta chains from one sample, sequenced in a study of T cells in Graves' hyperthyroidism and ophthalmopathy. TCRdb reanalysed the multiplex PCR reads using MiXCR and keeps one entry per CDR3 protein. The table includes hundreds of thousands of distinct CDR3 sequences, over 35% detected once. Sequencing was carried out using blood. The receptors derive from a woman aged 40 to 50 with Graves' hyperthyroidism. Each CDR3 is given with its conserved first and last residue. The order of the fields is clone size, V gene, CDR3 protein. Clone sizes are given selectively: once, few, many, or a class where the clone is expanded.

- | TRBV7-9 | CASSLGLTGAHGYTF
- | TRBV5-1 | CASSLGYSGEEETQYF
- | TRBV7-3 | CASSLSGSYNEAFF
many | TRBV2 | CASSEGTGWTLLLEQYF
- | TRBV7-9 | CASRARGPWEQFF
once | TRBV2 | CASKLRDFPYNEQFF
many | TRBV2 | CASSGVGPTNGYSNQPQHF
- | TRBV2 | CARGQGGTQYF
- | TRBV7-2 | CASSLPYRGRDGGYTF
- | TRBV7-2 | CARGSGRANEQFF
- | TRBV19 | CASSLVRGILLGYTF
- | TRBV27 | CASSYQINQETQYF
many | TRBV7-2 | CASSLVAPDQPQHF
many | TRBV7-2 | CASSLDRRDPLHF
many | TRBV6-5 | CASSLGNRARAFF
few | TRBV7-9 | CASSPPEPQSNMNTEAFF
- | TRBV2 | CASSVEGGFSNQPQHF
- | TRBV20-1 | CSARNRDDYEQYF
many | TRBV29-1 | CSVGRDRGMYEQYF
- | TRBV10-3 | CAISPGQGVQPQHF
- | TRBV9 | CASSQEPLPEAFF
many | TRBV10-3 | CAIRQDTEAFF
- | TRBV7-9 | CASSSGGGHGYTF
few | TRBV20-1 | CSANKGLAGKETQYF
- | TRBV29-1 | CSVGGGNYEQYF
few | TRBV19 | CASSIQGSRGNTIYF
- | TRBV20-1 | CSAMGLAGNTEAFF
- | TRBV19 | CASSRRVEETQYF
once | TRBV25-1 | CASGPSYGQYF
- | TRBV25-1 | CASRSGIIYF
- | TRBV7-9 | CATTVGAGPNEKLFF
- | TRBV15 | CATSRDRFRAVNEQYF
- | TRBV20-1 | CSAPLAEGTDTQYF
many | TRBV25-1 | CASNGDETQYF
few | TRBV5-1 | CASSLSGSDTGELFF
- | TRBV7-2 | CASSLAFGGYTF
many | TRBV11-3 | CASSFRRDSEQYF
- | TRBV12-3/TRBV12-4 | CASSPLRKIEETQYF
- | TRBV15 | CATSSPPGGNQPQHF
once | TRBV7-2 | CASSPRAPGNNSPLHF
- | TRBV6-2/TRBV6-3 | CASSYRRVKGYTF
few | TRBV10-3 | CAISERDRGQFANTEAFF
- | TRBV10-3 | CASSSGQGDTGELFF
- | TRBV7-8 | CAGSPGPINQPQHF
many | TRBV29-1 | CSVERTGDYEQYF
few | TRBV4-3 | CASSQAAVSYEQYF
- | TRBV29-1 | CSVVSSGTREQYF
- | TRBV7-9 | CASSPGTDYNEQFF
once | TRBV2 | CASSTRGDTQYF
- | TRBV7-2 | CASRPTGQMNSPLHF
- | TRBV10-3 | CAITGFGGEQYF
- | TRBV7-9 | CASSLGNPSSSYEQYF
few | TRBV12-5 | CASGLVPNRHTEAFF
- | TRBV20-1 | CSPGLAGYNEQFF
few | TRBV3-1 | CASSQDYGGLHF
once | TRBV19 | CASSTETVFLSGANVLTF
few | TRBV19 | CASSISGRGTYEQYF